A single sample is the source of the 2 T cell receptor beta chains below, sequenced in a study of T cells after somatic rescue of genetic block. Repertoires were generated with immunoSEQ multiplex PCR, while TCRdb's copy carries only in-frame clones and drops some. Of roughly 71,000 clones listed, roughly 93% were seen once; the top ten hold approximately 2.9%. The sample was peripheral blood mononuclear cells (PBMCs). Receptors were obtained from a man aged 25-45 years.

The table lists this clone with a count of one. The chain employs TRBV19 and TRBJ2-3, with TRBD2 identical over 8 bases. V gave up 5 bases and J gave up 0 bases; unmatched junction bases: 7. Germline CDR1 reads LNHDA; CDR2 reads SQIVND (reference sequence). The CDR3 runs to 16 residues. The CDR3 region has the DNA TGTGCCAGTAGTCGCGCCCCTAGCGGGAGCACAGATACGCAGTATTTT. As protein: CASSRAPSGSTDTQYF. The complete variable domain, with remaining parts taken from reference TRBV19 and TRBJ2-3, reads DGGITQSPKYLFRKEGQNVTLSCEQNLNHDAMYWYRQDPGQGLRLIYYSQIVNDFQKGDIAEGYSVSREKKESFPLTVTSAQKNPTAFYLCASSRAPSGSTDTQYFGPGTRLTVL.

The chain is built from TRBV29-1 and TRBJ2-2; no reliable D call. This CDR3 has 12 amino acids. Trimming shortened V by 1 base and J by 7 bases, and 7 bases separated the two germline ends. Germline CDR1 SQVTM, CDR2 ANQGSEA. CDR3 in amino acids: CSVEGPRGELFF. The CDR3 DNA reads TGCAGCGTTGAAGGCCCCCGCGGGGAGCTGTTTTTT.